This passage covers 3 T cell receptor beta chains from one sample sequenced in a study of T cell responses to AZD1222 COVID-19 vaccine. Data came from immunoSEQ multiplex PCR; TCRdb stores just in-frame clones and leaves some out. The sample records roughly 120,000 clones, approximately 92% being singletons. Sequencing used peripheral blood, obtained 28 days after the second AZD1222 dose. These receptor sequences come from an adult who received the AZD1222 COVID-19 vaccine.

The chain combines TRBV21-1 with TRBJ2-5; the DNA was not used to check the table's D call, TRBD1. TRBV21-1 corresponds to a pseudogene. The CDR3 totals 14 residues. The CDR3 DNA sequence: TGTGCCAGCAGCAAAGAGGCAGGGCTGGAGACCCAGTACTTC. Residues: CASSKEAGLETQYF.

V usage is TRBV5-1 and J usage is TRBJ1-6; D remains unclear. Germline-derived CDR1 and CDR2 are SGHRS and YFSETQ. Trimming removed 1 base from V and 2 bases from J, with 7 bases in between. There are 15 residues in the CDR3. The CDR3 nucleotides are TGCGCCAGCAGCTTGAACAGTGCCTATAATTCACCCCTCCACTTT. Amino acid sequence: CASSLNSAYNSPLHF.

V usage is TRBV9 and J usage is TRBJ1-4, with D maybe TRBD1 (6 bases). Germline values: CDR1 SGDLS, CDR2 YYNGEE. V lost 3 bases to trimming and J lost 5 bases, with 14 bases between them. CDR3 length equals 15 residues. The CDR3 is CASSEGGSYNEKLFF. DNA for the CDR3: TGTGCCAGCAGCGAGGGGGGCAGCTACAATGAAAAACTGTTTTTT.